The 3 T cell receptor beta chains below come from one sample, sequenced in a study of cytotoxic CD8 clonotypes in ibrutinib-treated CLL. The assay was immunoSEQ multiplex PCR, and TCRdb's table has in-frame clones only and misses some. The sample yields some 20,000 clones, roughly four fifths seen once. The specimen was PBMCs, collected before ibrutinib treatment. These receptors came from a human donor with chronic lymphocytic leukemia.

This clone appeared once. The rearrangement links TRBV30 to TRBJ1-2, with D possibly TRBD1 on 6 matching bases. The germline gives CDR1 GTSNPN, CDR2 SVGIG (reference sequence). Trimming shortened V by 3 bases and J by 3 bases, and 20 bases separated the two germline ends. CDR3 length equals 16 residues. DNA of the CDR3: TGTGCCTGGAGCAACAAAGCGGGACAACGGGACTATGGCTACACCTTC. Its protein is CAWSNKAGQRDYGYTF.

CDR3 sequence: CASSPRFGRVDHEQYF. The CDR3 nucleotides are TGTGCCAGCAGCCCGCGGTTTGGAAGGGTTGACCACGAGCAGTACTTC. V gene TRBV4-2 combines with J gene TRBJ2-7; D is ambiguous. The germline gives CDR1 LGHNA, CDR2 YNFKEQ. V was shortened by 4 bases and J by 5 bases, with 21 bases between the two germline ends. The CDR3 totals 16 residues.

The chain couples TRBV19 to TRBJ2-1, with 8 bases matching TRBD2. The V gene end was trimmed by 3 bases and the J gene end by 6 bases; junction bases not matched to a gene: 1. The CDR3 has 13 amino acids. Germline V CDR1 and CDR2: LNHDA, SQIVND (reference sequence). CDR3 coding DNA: TGTGCCAGTAGTATTAGCGGGGTCAATGAGCAGTTCTTC. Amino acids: CASSISGVNEQFF.